The present T cell receptor beta chain was sequenced within a study of T-cell memory formation after mild COVID-19. Background on the study: Each donor largely had its own TCR clusters. Findings and limits, study-wide: Prior to infection, memory already included some responding clones, suggesting cross-reactive memory joined. Clones that shrank (day 15 to 85) were balanced CD4/CD8, whereas later expanders leaned CD4+.

Per the germline V gene, CDR1 is SGHTA and CDR2 is FQGNSA. This CDR3 is 15 amino acids long. J was trimmed by 4 bases and V by 5 bases; bases with no gene match: 6. For this clonotype: No antigen is known for it.

TCRdb redid the calling of the 5' RACE reads with MiXCR, one entry per CDR3 protein. The sample lists approximately 230,000 distinct CDR3 sequences, 16% occurring once. The origin of this receptor is a man in his late teens or twenties who had mild COVID-19 (a few samples of this study predate the infection). Cell type and time point are not known. The chain combines TRBV7-2 with TRBJ1-1; 11 nucleotides align to TRBD1. The sequenced sample consisted of PBMCs or a T cell subset sorted from them (not recorded which). The CDR3 DNA is TGTGCCAGCAGCCGCCAGGGACAGGGGGGCACTGAAGCTTTCTTT. Residues: CASSRQGQGGTEAFF.